This T cell receptor (beta chain) was sequenced in a study of brain T cells in children with intractable seizures. Study-wide results and limits: Absence of clones before surgery may stem from lower sequencing depth.

Some clones are missing from TCRdb's copy, which holds only in-frame ones; the method was immunoSEQ multiplex PCR. The table has around 340,000 clones, roughly 93% seen once. Specified time point: blood from clinic visit 5 months post-surgery; TSC patient then seizure free. The sequenced cases were selected for having the highest brain T cell transcript signatures. Concerning this clone itself: Its antigen is not known.

CDR1 SEHNR and CDR2 FQNEAQ come from the germline V gene (reference sequence). V was clipped by 6 bases and J by 4 bases, with 15 bases between them. This CDR3 has 14 residues. The chain couples TRBV7-9 to TRBJ2-5; D is ambiguous. Specimen: peripheral blood, collected roughly 5 months after surgery. The clonotype comes from a boy less than two years old with tuberous sclerosis and intractable seizures. The CDR3 nucleotides read TGTGCCAGCAGTTTCTCTCCTCTGGGAGAGACCCAGTACTTC. This encodes CASSFSPLGETQYF.